Listed below are T cell receptor beta chains from one sample, sequenced in a study of blood T cell repertoires in COVID-19. TCRdb's table, derived via immunoSEQ multiplex PCR, lists solely in-frame clones and lacks some. The sample lists about 32,000 clones, 65% to 90% occurring once. Sample: peripheral blood. These TCRs come from a woman of 80 years or more with active or convalescent COVID-19. CDR3s include the opening cysteine and the closing phenylalanine or tryptophan. The D gene is left open where the match is weak. Size is stated for part of the rows, as once, few or many counts, or as a class when the clone is expanded.

j_call clone_size v_call d_call cdr3_nt cdr3_aa
TRBJ2-7 - TRBV6-5 TRBD1 TGTGCCAGCAGGGACACAGGGGGATCCTACGAGCAGTACTTC CASRDTGGSYEQYF
TRBJ2-1 - TRBV3-1/TRBV3-2 - TGTGCCAGCAGGTTAGGGAGCAATGAGCAGTTCTTC CASRLGSNEQFF
TRBJ2-7 - TRBV15 - TGTGCCACCAGCAGAGGGAGAGCTATCTCCTACGAGCAGTACTTC CATSRGRAISYEQYF
TRBJ1-2 few TRBV3-1/TRBV3-2 - TGTGCCAGCAGCCCGTCGGGATGGGGCTATGGCTACACCTTC CASSPSGWGYGYTF
TRBJ2-1 - TRBV5-6 TRBD2 TGTGCCAGCAGCTTGGGGACTAGCGGGGGGGCCTGGCGGTTCTTC CASSLGTSGGAWRFF
TRBJ1-5 once TRBV5-6 TRBD1 TGTGCCAGCAGCTTCCAGGACAGGGGGTTTCAGCCCCAGCATTTT CASSFQDRGFQPQHF
TRBJ1-3 - TRBV5-1 TRBD1 TGCGCCAGCAGCCCGGGGACAGGAGGAAACACCATATATTTT CASSPGTGGNTIYF
TRBJ1-2 once TRBV5-1 - TGCGCCAGCAGCGACAGTAACTATGGCTACACCTTC CASSDSNYGYTF
TRBJ1-1 - TRBV19 - TGTGCCAGTAGAACGGCAGGGTCTTTGAACACTGAAGCTTTCTTT CASRTAGSLNTEAFF
TRBJ1-6 - TRBV2 - TGTGCCAGCAGTGCGAGAAGTTATAATTCACCCCTCCACTTT CASSARSYNSPLHF
TRBJ2-1 - TRBV3-1/TRBV3-2 - TGTGCCAGCAGCCAAGGGCAGGCGGGACTTTGGGGGAATGAGCAGTTCTTC CASSQGQAGLWGNEQFF
TRBJ2-1 - TRBV3-1/TRBV3-2 TRBD2 TGTGCCAGCAGCCAGGGTTGGACTAGCGGGGGGTCATACAATGAGCAGTTCTTC CASSQGWTSGGSYNEQFF
TRBJ2-1 - TRBV15 - TGTGCCACCAGCAGAGATCCTCTCGGGGGATCCTACAATGAGCAGTTCTTC CATSRDPLGGSYNEQFF
TRBJ2-3 - TRBV19 - TGTGCCAGTAGCCTTAGGGGGAGGGCCCCAGATACGCAGTATTTT CASSLRGRAPDTQYF
TRBJ2-3 - TRBV11-3 TRBD2 TGTGCCAGCACCGGGGGGGGTTTGGCGCAGTATTTT CASTGGGLAQYF
TRBJ1-1 few TRBV19 TRBD1 TGTGCCAGTAGTGCTCCGACAGGGCAGACCACTGAAGCTTTCTTT CASSAPTGQTTEAFF
TRBJ2-7 - TRBV5-1 TRBD2 TGCGCCAGCAGCTTGGTTACTAGCGGAGCCTACGAGCAGTACTTC CASSLVTSGAYEQYF
TRBJ2-6 few TRBV5-4 - TGTGCCAGCAGCTTGGTGGCAGGGGCCTCTGGGGCCAACGTCCTGACTTTC CASSLVAGASGANVLTF
TRBJ1-1 - TRBV29-1 TRBD1 TGCAGCGTTACAAGACAGGGAGTAACTGAAGCTTTCTTT CSVTRQGVTEAFF
TRBJ1-2 - TRBV12-5 TRBD1 TGTGCTAGTGGTTTGGTAGTAGGACAGGTGATAACTAACTATGGCTACACCTTC CASGLVVGQVITNYGYTF
TRBJ1-1 few TRBV10-3 - TGTGCCATCAGTGACCGGGGGGCGAACACTGAAGCTTTCTTT CAISDRGANTEAFF
TRBJ2-1 - TRBV11-2 TRBD2 TGTGCCAGCAGCGCAGGAGGGGAGGGCGATTACAATGAGCAGTTCTTC CASSAGGEGDYNEQFF
TRBJ1-5 - TRBV28 TRBD1 TGTGCCAGCAGTCCGGGACAGGGGAATCAGCCCCAGCATTTT CASSPGQGNQPQHF
TRBJ1-1 - TRBV6-5 - TGTGCCAGCAGCTACAGATCCGGGTTTAGGACTGAAGCTTTCTTT CASSYRSGFRTEAFF
TRBJ1-5 few TRBV19 - TGTGCCAGTAGACATCAGGGTCCCAGCAATCAGCCCCAGCATTTT CASRHQGPSNQPQHF
TRBJ1-1 - TRBV6-1 - TGTGCCAGCAGTGAAGGCGGGGGCCCTGAAGCTTTCTTT CASSEGGGPEAFF
TRBJ2-5 - TRBV19 TRBD1 TGTGCCAGTAGTAGGGGACAGGGTGAGACCCAGTACTTC CASSRGQGETQYF
TRBJ1-6 - TRBV30 - TGTGCCTGGGACCACCGCACCGGGACCCTCCACTTT CAWDHRTGTLHF
TRBJ1-3 once TRBV7-6 - TGTGCCAGCAGCCCCCTTATTACTTCGGGAAACACCATATATTTT CASSPLITSGNTIYF
TRBJ1-1 - TRBV11-2 TRBD1 TGTGCCAGCAGGGGACAGGGCACTGAAGCTTTCTTT CASRGQGTEAFF
TRBJ2-7 - TRBV6-2/TRBV6-3 TRBD1 TGTGCCAGCAGCCCCTGGACAGGGGGGACCTACGAGCAGTACTTC CASSPWTGGTYEQYF
TRBJ2-7 - TRBV6-5 TRBD1 TGTGCCAGCAGTAGGGGACAGGTGACGTTCTACGAGCAGTACTTC CASSRGQVTFYEQYF
TRBJ2-2 - TRBV14 TRBD1 TGTGCCAGCAGCCAAGATTCCTCCAGGGGGCGGCTCGGGGAGCTGTTTTTT CASSQDSSRGRLGELFF
TRBJ2-3 few TRBV6-5 - TGTGCCAGCAGTTACCGGGAAGCTACAGATACGCAGTATTTT CASSYREATDTQYF
TRBJ2-5 - TRBV7-3 - TGTGCCAGCAGCTTAATCTCGGGCGGGAATGGGGAGACCCAGTACTTC CASSLISGGNGETQYF
TRBJ1-1 - TRBV6-1 - TGTGCCAGCAGTGAGGCAGGGGTGGTCACTGAAGCTTTCTTT CASSEAGVVTEAFF
TRBJ2-1 - TRBV7-2 - TGTGCCAGCAGCCGCCGACAGTACAATGAGCAGTTCTTC CASSRRQYNEQFF
TRBJ2-7 - TRBV4-3 TRBD2 TGCGCCAGCAGCCCGGGACTAGCGGGGCCCTACGAGCAGTACTTC CASSPGLAGPYEQYF
TRBJ2-2 - TRBV19 - TGTGCCAGTAGCCTAGGGGTCGGGGAGCTGTTTTTT CASSLGVGELFF
TRBJ2-6 - TRBV28 - TGTGCCAGCAGCATCGGGGGCTCTGGGGCCAACGTCCTGACTTTC CASSIGGSGANVLTF
TRBJ2-7 - TRBV15 TRBD2 TGTGCCACCAGCAGAGATCGGGCTAGCGGACCCTACGAGCAGTACTTC CATSRDRASGPYEQYF
TRBJ1-1 - TRBV18 TRBD1 TGTGCCAGCTCTAATTCCGGGACAGGGGACACTGAAGCTTTCTTT CASSNSGTGDTEAFF
TRBJ1-4 once TRBV19 - TGTGCCAGTAAGGACACCCAGGTGGGAAAACTGTTTTTT CASKDTQVGKLFF